The 4 T cell receptor beta chains reported below all come from one sample, sequenced in a study of OX40 agonist ivuxolimab in advanced cancers. Some clones are missing from TCRdb's copy, which holds only in-frame ones; the method was immunoSEQ multiplex PCR. The profile covers about 85,000 clones, with 80% to 90% appearing a single time and 2% taken by the ten largest. Sequences were derived from CD4+ or CD8+ T cells sorted from blood, sampled in a trial of the OX40 agonist ivuxolimab. All receptors come from an adult with an advanced solid tumor such as melanoma, head and neck, liver or kidney cancer.

The gene calls are TRBV2 and TRBJ1-5, with TRBD1 matching over 11 bases. CDR3 length: 17 amino acids. Unmatched junction bases numbered 11, after V lost 6 bases and J lost 4 bases. CDR1 SNHLY and CDR2 FYNNEI come from the germline V gene. In DNA form, the CDR3 reads TGTGCCAGCAGCCGGACAGGGGGCTCTTTTGTGAATCAGCCCCAGCATTTT. Translation: CASSRTGGSFVNQPQHF. Full variable domain (rest looked up from reference TRBV2 and TRBJ1-5): EPEVTQTPSHQVTQMGQEVILRCVPISNHLYFYWYRQILGQKVEFLVSFYNNEISEKSEIFDDQFSVERPDGSNFTLKIRSTKLEDSAMYFCASSRTGGSFVNQPQHFGDGTRLSIL.

The chain uses TRBV19 and TRBJ1-4, with D possibly being TRBD1 (5 bases). CDR3 length: 15 residues. Trimming pared 5 bases from V and 2 bases from J, leaving 12 bases between. CDR1 is LNHDA and CDR2 is SQIVND in the germline V gene (reference sequence). The CDR3 nucleotides are TGTGCCAGTAGTGGAGCCGGGGGTACTAATGAAAAACTGTTTTTT. Amino acids: CASSGAGGTNEKLFF.

The V and J genes are TRBV15 and TRBJ2-7; TRBD2 matches at 8 bases. Matching the DNA end better, TRBJ2-1 makes the J call doubtful. Germline CDR1 and CDR2: LNHNV and YYDKDF (reference sequence). The CDR3 spans 14 residues. For the CDR3, the DNA is TGTGCCGCAGAGGGACTAGTAGGCTGTAATGAGCAGTTCTTC. Translation gives CAAEGLVGCNEQFF.

The CDR3 nucleotides are TGCGCCAGCAACGAGGGGAGTTTAGAGACCCAGTACTTC. Protein product: CASNEGSLETQYF. The chain is built from TRBV10-2 and TRBJ2-5; TRBD1 or TRBD2 may be the D gene (5 bases each). Germline V gene sequence: CDR1 WSHSY, CDR2 SAAADI. Trimming shortened V by 7 bases and J by 4 bases, and 13 bases separated the two germline ends. The CDR3 has 13 amino acids.